The sequence of this TCR beta chain was determined in a study of T cell repertoires in cytomegalovirus infection. Across the whole study: Shared public TCR beta signatures pointed to both CMV infection and a matching HLA type.

This clonotype came up many times. Its cognate antigen is unknown. General study points: Dominant in the ex vivo response were TCR beta clonotypes restricted by HLA-C and specific for CMV. Of the TCR beta families, the public ones yielded a cumulative frequency that identified carriers of CMV plus the relevant HLA.

TCRdb processed the reads anew with MiXCR; each CDR3 protein has one entry. The sample lists approximately 97,000 distinct CDR3 sequences, more than 15% occurring once. Sequencing used PBMCs. The TCR originated in a human donor in good health (CMV status not recorded). Some clones in this sample may be carry-over from other donors' samples.

The CDR3 spells CASSFAWDSVYGYTF. For the CDR3, the DNA is TGTGCCAGCAGTTTCGCCTGGGACAGCGTCTATGGCTACACCTTC. This chain joins TRBV12-3 or TRBV12-4 and TRBJ1-2; TRBD1 matches 7 bases. There are 15 residues in the CDR3. The J segment lost 4 bases and the V segment lost 3 bases, leaving 8 bases of the junction unmatched.